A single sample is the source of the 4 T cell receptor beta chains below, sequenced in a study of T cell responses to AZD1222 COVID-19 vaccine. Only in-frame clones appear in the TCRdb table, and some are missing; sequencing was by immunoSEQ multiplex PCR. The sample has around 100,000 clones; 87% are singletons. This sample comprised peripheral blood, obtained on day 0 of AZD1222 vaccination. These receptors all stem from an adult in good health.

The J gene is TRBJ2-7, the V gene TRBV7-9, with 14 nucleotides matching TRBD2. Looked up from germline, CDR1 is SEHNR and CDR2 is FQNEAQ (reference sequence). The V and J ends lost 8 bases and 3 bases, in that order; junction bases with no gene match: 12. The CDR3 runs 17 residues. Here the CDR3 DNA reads TGTGCCAGCGAGGGCTTCCCGGGACTAGCGGGGGACTACGAGCAGTACTTC. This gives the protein CASEGFPGLAGDYEQYF.

CDR3 coding DNA: TGTGCCAGCAGTCCCCTAGCGGCTAGCACAGATACGCAGTATTTT. This encodes CASSPLAASTDTQYF. The chain carries TRBV7-8 and TRBJ2-3; 7 bases align to TRBD2. The length of the CDR3 is 15 residues. Germline V gene data show CDR1 as SGHVS and CDR2 as FQNEAQ. V dropped 6 bases and J dropped 0; count of bases not matched to a gene: 6.

The CDR3 is CASSAPGRRTYNEQFF. The CDR3, as DNA: TGTGCCAGCAGCGCGCCCGGGAGGAGGACTTACAATGAGCAGTTCTTC. The chain links TRBV7-3 to TRBJ2-1; 7 bases match TRBD2. Looked up from germline, CDR1 is SGHTA and CDR2 is FQGTGA. The junction had 11 bases not matched to a gene; V was cut back by 5 bases and J by 4 bases. CDR3 length equals 16 residues.

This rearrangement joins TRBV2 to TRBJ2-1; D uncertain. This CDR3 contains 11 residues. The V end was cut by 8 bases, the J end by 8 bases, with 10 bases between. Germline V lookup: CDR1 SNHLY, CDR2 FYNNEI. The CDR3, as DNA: TGTGCCAGCCTGCGGTCCCATGAGCAGTTCTTC. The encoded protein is CASLRSHEQFF.